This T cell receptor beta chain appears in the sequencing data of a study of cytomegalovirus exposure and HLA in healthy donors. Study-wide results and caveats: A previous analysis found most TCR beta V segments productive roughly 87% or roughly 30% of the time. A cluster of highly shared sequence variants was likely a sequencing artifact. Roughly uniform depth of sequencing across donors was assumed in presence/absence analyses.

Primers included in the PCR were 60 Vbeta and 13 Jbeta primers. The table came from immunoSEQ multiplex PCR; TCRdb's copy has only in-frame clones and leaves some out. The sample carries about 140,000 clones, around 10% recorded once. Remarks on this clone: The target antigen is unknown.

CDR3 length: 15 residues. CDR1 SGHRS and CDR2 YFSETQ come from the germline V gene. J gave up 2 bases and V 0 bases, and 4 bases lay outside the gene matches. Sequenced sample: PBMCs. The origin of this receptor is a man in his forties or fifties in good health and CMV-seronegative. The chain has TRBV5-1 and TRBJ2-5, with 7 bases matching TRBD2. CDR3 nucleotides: TGCGCCAGCAGCTTGGCGCTAGCGGATCAAGAGACCCAGTACTTC. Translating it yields CASSLALADQETQYF.